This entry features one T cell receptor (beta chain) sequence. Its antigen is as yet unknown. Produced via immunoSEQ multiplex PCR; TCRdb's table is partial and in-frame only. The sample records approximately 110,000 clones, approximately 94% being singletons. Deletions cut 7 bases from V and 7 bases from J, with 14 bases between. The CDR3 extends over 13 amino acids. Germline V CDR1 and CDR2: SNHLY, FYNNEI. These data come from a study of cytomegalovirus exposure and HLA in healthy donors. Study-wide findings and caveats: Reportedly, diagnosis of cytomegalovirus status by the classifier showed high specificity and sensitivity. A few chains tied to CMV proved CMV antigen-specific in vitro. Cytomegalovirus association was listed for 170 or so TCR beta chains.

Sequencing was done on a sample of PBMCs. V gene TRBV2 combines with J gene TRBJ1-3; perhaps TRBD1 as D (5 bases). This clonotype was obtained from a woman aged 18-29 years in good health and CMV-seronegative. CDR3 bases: TGTGCCAGCATTCAAGGGGCGAGGAACACCATATATTTT. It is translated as CASIQGARNTIYF.